A selection of T cell receptor beta chains follows, all from one sample in a study of OX40 agonist ivuxolimab in advanced cancers. TCRdb's copy holds only in-frame clones and misses some; the assay was immunoSEQ multiplex PCR. The profile shows over 65,000 clones, more than 80% of them singletons. This sample comprised CD4+ or CD8+ T cells sorted from blood, obtained in a trial of the OX40 agonist ivuxolimab. The receptor set was obtained from an adult with an advanced solid tumor such as melanoma, head and neck, liver or kidney cancer. The CDR3 runs from the conserved cysteine through the conserved F or W. The D gene is left open where the match is weak. Not every row has a clone size; where given, it reads once, few, many or a size class.

TRBV5-1	NA	NA	TRBJ2-7	TGCGCCAGCTACGGGGGCGACGGGGCCATCTACGAGCAGTACTTC	CASYGGDGAIYEQYF
TRBV5-1	NA	NA	TRBJ1-1	TGCGCCAGCAGCTTGGCCTCTGGCGTAGACACTGAAGCTTTCTTT	CASSLASGVDTEAFF
TRBV6-5	NA	NA	TRBJ1-5	TGTGCCAGCAGTACCGGGGGGCTTAGCAATCAGCCCCAGCATTTT	CASSTGGLSNQPQHF
TRBV23-1	NA	NA	TRBJ2-5	TGCGCCCCCAGTCGCAGGGGTCCCCAAGAGACCCAGTACTTC	CAPSRRGPQETQYF
TRBV29-1	TRBD1	NA	TRBJ1-5	TGCAGCGTAAGGACAGGGAACAATCAGCCCCAGCATTTT	CSVRTGNNQPQHF
TRBV7-2	TRBD1	NA	TRBJ2-7	TGTGCCAGCAGCCGGTTCGGACAGGGAGAGGACGAGCAGTACTTC	CASSRFGQGEDEQYF
TRBV18	TRBD1	NA	TRBJ1-5	TGTGCCAGCTCACCACAGACAGGGTTAGATCAGCCCCAGCATTTT	CASSPQTGLDQPQHF
TRBV6-5	TRBD1	NA	TRBJ1-4	TGTGCCAGCAGTTACTCCGACAGGGATACTGAAAAACTGTTTTTT	CASSYSDRDTEKLFF
TRBV7-3	TRBD2	NA	TRBJ2-1	TGTGCCAGCAGCTTAATAGCGGGATTGAGCTCCTACAATGAGCAGTTCTTC	CASSLIAGLSSYNEQFF
TRBV28	NA	NA	TRBJ1-6	TGTGCCAGCAGTTTATCGTTCGGCGAGTGGCCCGGGAATTCACCCCTCCACTTT	CASSLSFGEWPGNSPLHF
TRBV7-6	NA	NA	TRBJ2-2	TGTGCCAGCAGCTTAGAAGCCGGGGGTTCGGAAACCGGGGAGCTGTTTTTT	CASSLEAGGSETGELFF
TRBV2	TRBD1	once	TRBJ1-2	TGTGCCAGCAGAGTTGGACAGGGAGGGGGCTACACCTTC	CASRVGQGGGYTF
TRBV9	TRBD2	NA	TRBJ2-5	TGTGCCAGCAATGGGGCTAGCGGGCCTCAAGAGACCCAGTACTTC	CASNGASGPQETQYF
TRBV7-9	TRBD1	NA	TRBJ2-7	TGTGCCAGCAGCTTAGTTTTGGCAGGGGGCGACTACGAGCAGTACTTC	CASSLVLAGGDYEQYF
TRBV28	TRBD2	NA	TRBJ2-1	TGTGCCAGCAGTTTATCGTTGGGCGGGGGGGCGACCAATGAGCAGTTCTTC	CASSLSLGGGATNEQFF
TRBV5-4	NA	NA	TRBJ1-4	TGTGCCAGCAGCGGTACAGGGCCGGGAGAAAAACTGTTTTTT	CASSGTGPGEKLFF
TRBV6-1	NA	few	TRBJ1-2	TGTGCCAGCAGTGAATACGTTGGCTACACCTTC	CASSEYVGYTF
TRBV19	TRBD1	few	TRBJ1-2	TGTGCCAGTAGTATCGGACAGGGGGCCTACTATGGCTACACCTTC	CASSIGQGAYYGYTF
TRBV18	NA	NA	TRBJ2-5	TGTGCCAGCTCACCACTGGGCGCTAAAGAGACCCAGTACTTC	CASSPLGAKETQYF
TRBV27	TRBD1	once	TRBJ1-3	TGTGCCAGCAGTTGGACAGGGCGCTCCTCTGGAAACACCATATATTTT	CASSWTGRSSGNTIYF
TRBV19	TRBD1	NA	TRBJ1-2	TGTGCCAGTAGGGGGTTGGGTTCCCCCACACAGGGGGACTATGGCTACACCTTC	CASRGLGSPTQGDYGYTF
TRBV28	NA	NA	TRBJ1-2	TGTGCCAGCAGTTTGGGCAGGACTTCTAACTATGGCTACACCTTC	CASSLGRTSNYGYTF
TRBV7-2	NA	NA	TRBJ1-2	TGTGCCAGCAGCTTAGCCGGGCCCTACGCTAACTATGGCTACACCTTC	CASSLAGPYANYGYTF
TRBV9	TRBD2	NA	TRBJ2-6	TGTGCCAGCAGCGAAAGTAGCGGGAGGGCCGTGTTAGGGGCCAACGTCCTGACTTTC	CASSESSGRAVLGANVLTF